Listed below are T cell receptor beta chains from one sample, sequenced in a study of tumor-infiltrating lymphocytes in localized non-small cell lung cancer. Clones were sequenced by immunoSEQ multiplex PCR, and TCRdb holds only the in-frame ones, with some missing. The sample comprises about 23,000 clones, about two thirds of which are singletons, and roughly 15% rests with the top ten. Sample: lung tumor tissue. These receptors were taken from a human donor with non-small cell lung cancer. Each CDR3 is given with its conserved first and last residue. D genes are given only for firm matches. Clone size appears in some rows only: once, few, many, or a class for an expanded clone.

abundance	v_gene	j_gene	d_gene	CDR3aa	CDR3nt
-	TRBV19	TRBJ1-1	-	CASSMSENTEAFF	TGTGCCAGTAGTATGAGTGAGAACACTGAAGCTTTCTTT
once	TRBV10-3	TRBJ2-5	-	CAISEGHGQETQYF	TGTGCCATCAGTGAGGGACATGGTCAAGAGACCCAGTACTTC
-	TRBV6-1	TRBJ2-1	TRBD2	CASSEAGGPVNEQFF	TGTGCCAGCAGTGAAGCGGGAGGGCCCGTTAATGAGCAGTTCTTC
-	TRBV6-1	TRBJ1-2	-	CASSETVYYGYTF	TGTGCCAGCAGTGAGACAGTCTACTATGGCTACACCTTC
-	TRBV5-1	TRBJ2-7	-	CASSVGRSSYEQYF	TGCGCCAGCAGCGTGGGGAGGAGCTCCTACGAGCAGTACTTC
once	TRBV5-8	TRBJ2-7	-	CASTWGPGATYEQYF	TGTGCCAGCACCTGGGGTCCGGGGGCAACCTACGAGCAGTACTTC
once	TRBV10-3	TRBJ1-1	TRBD1	CAIRAQTGAAEAFF	TGTGCCATCAGGGCCCAAACAGGGGCGGCTGAAGCTTTCTTT
-	TRBV5-6	TRBJ1-1	-	CASSQTVNTEAFF	TGTGCCAGCAGCCAGACAGTCAACACTGAAGCTTTCTTT
-	TRBV27	TRBJ2-1	-	CASSSFGRAAYNEQFF	TGTGCCAGCAGTTCCTTTGGGCGGGCCGCCTACAATGAGCAGTTCTTC
-	TRBV7-2	TRBJ1-1	-	CASSPGPLTEAFF	TGTGCCAGCAGCCCCGGACCGCTAACTGAAGCTTTCTTT
-	TRBV7-9	TRBJ1-4	TRBD1	CASSPDRGGTNEKLFF	TGTGCCAGCAGCCCGGACAGGGGGGGCACTAATGAAAAACTGTTTTTT
few	TRBV7-3	TRBJ1-1	-	CASSLTGSRAEAFF	TGTGCCAGCAGCCTAACCGGGTCAAGGGCTGAAGCTTTCTTT
-	TRBV10-1	TRBJ2-3	TRBD1	CASSATGERSGLSTDTQYF	TGCGCCAGCAGTGCTACAGGGGAGCGTTCGGGGCTTAGCACAGATACGCAGTATTTT
-	TRBV4-1	TRBJ2-7	TRBD1	CASSLFGQGAGGSYEQYF	TGCGCCAGCAGCCTCTTCGGACAGGGGGCCGGGGGCTCCTACGAGCAGTACTTC
-	TRBV7-2	TRBJ2-3	-	CASSPPGLEDTQYF	TGTGCCAGCAGCCCGCCGGGACTGGAAGATACGCAGTATTTT
-	TRBV4-2	TRBJ2-7	-	CASSQDPGINEQYF	TGTGCCAGCAGCCAAGATCCAGGGATTAACGAGCAGTACTTC
-	TRBV6-1	TRBJ2-3	-	CASSEGPARTTQYF	TGTGCCAGCAGTGAAGGACCTGCGAGGACTACGCAGTATTTT
once	TRBV7-9	TRBJ2-1	-	CASSQDQSSYNEQFF	TGTGCCAGCAGCCAGGACCAGAGCTCCTACAATGAGCAGTTCTTC
-	TRBV7-9	TRBJ2-1	TRBD2	CASSLGGAGGYNEQFF	TGTGCCAGCAGCTTAGGGGGGGCGGGAGGTTACAATGAGCAGTTCTTC
once	TRBV4-1	TRBJ2-1	TRBD2	CASSLGAGEQFF	TGCGCCAGCAGCCTGGGAGCGGGAGAGCAGTTCTTC
-	TRBV18	TRBJ1-1	-	CASSPQQNTEAFF	TGTGCCAGCTCACCCCAGCAGAACACTGAAGCTTTCTTT
-	TRBV5-1	TRBJ1-1	-	CASSLDTNTEAFF	TGCGCCAGCAGCTTGGACACGAACACTGAAGCTTTCTTT
-	TRBV5-6	TRBJ2-7	-	CASSLRNGVREQYF	TGTGCCAGCAGCTTGAGAAACGGGGTCCGCGAGCAGTACTTC
-	TRBV9	TRBJ2-7	-	CASSVEAGELGEQYF	TGTGCCAGCAGCGTAGAAGCCGGGGAGTTGGGCGAGCAGTACTTC
-	TRBV28	TRBJ2-3	-	CASSLTGIYTDTQYF	TGTGCCAGCAGTTTAACAGGGATTTACACAGATACGCAGTATTTT